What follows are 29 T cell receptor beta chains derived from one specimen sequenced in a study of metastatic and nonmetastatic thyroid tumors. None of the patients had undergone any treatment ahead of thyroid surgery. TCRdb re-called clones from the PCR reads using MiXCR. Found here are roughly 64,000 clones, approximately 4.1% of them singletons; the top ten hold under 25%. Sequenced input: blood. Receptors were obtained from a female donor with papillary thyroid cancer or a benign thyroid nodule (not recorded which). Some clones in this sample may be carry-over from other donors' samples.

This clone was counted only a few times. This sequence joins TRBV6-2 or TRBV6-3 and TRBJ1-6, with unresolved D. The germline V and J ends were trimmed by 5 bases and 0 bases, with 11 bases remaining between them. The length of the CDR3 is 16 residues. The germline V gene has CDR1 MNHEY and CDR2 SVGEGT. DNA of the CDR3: TGTGCCAGCAGTGTATCGTGGAGCTCCTATAATTCACCCCTCCACTTT. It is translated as CASSVSWSSYNSPLHF.

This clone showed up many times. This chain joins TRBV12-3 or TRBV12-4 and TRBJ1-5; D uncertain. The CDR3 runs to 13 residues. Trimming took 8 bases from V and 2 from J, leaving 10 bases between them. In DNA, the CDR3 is TGTGCCAGCGGTGATATGGGCAATCAGCCCCAGCATTTT. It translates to CASGDMGNQPQHF.

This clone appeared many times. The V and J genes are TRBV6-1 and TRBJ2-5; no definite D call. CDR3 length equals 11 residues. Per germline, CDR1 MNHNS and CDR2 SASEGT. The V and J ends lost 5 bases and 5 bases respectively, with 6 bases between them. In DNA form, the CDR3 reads TGTGCCAGCAGTTTGCCGGAGACCCAGTACTTC. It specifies CASSLPETQYF.

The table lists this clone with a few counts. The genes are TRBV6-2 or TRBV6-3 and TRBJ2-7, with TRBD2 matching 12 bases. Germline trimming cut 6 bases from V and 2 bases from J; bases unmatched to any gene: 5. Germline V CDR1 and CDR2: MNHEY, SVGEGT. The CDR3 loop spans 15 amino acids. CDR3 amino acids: CASRAGLAGPYEQYF. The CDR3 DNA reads TGTGCCAGCAGAGCGGGACTAGCGGGTCCCTACGAGCAGTACTTC.

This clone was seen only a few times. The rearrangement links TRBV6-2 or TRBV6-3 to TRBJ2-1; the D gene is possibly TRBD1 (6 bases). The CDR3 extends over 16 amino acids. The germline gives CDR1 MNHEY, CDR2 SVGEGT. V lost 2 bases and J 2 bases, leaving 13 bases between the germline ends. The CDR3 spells CASSYGSGDAYNEQFF. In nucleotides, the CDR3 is TGTGCCAGCAGTTACGGGTCAGGGGACGCCTACAATGAGCAGTTCTTC.

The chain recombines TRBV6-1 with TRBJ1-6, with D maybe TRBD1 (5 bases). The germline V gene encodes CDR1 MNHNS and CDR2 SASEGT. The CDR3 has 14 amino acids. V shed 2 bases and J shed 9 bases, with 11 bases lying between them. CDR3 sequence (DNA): TGTGCCAGCAGTGAACGAGGGGCCGGTTCACCCCTCCACTTT. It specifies CASSERGAGSPLHF.

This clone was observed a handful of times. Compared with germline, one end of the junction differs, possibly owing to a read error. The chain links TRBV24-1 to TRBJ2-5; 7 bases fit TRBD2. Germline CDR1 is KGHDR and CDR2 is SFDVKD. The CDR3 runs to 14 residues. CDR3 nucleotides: TGTGTCACCAGTGACCCCGACGGACTAGAGACCAAGTACTTC. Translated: CVTSDPDGLETKYF.

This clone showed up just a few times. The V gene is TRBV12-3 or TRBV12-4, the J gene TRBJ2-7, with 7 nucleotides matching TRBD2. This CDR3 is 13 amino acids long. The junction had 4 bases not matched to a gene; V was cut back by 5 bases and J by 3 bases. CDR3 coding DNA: TGTGCCAGCAGTGACTGGGGGGGCTACGAGCAGTACTTC. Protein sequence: CASSDWGGYEQYF.

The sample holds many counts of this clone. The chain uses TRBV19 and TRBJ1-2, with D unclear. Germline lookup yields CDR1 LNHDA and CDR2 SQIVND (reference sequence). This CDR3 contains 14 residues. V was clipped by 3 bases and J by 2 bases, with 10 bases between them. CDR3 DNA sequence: TGTGCCAGTAGTATTCGGCGGGAAAACTATGGCTACACCTTC. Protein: CASSIRRENYGYTF.

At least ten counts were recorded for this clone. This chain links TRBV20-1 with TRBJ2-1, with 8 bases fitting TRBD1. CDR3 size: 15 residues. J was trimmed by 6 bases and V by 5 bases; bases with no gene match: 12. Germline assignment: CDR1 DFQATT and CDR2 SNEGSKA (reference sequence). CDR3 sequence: CSARTGTGIGNEQFF. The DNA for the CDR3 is TGCAGTGCTCGCACCGGGACAGGCATAGGCAATGAGCAGTTCTTC.

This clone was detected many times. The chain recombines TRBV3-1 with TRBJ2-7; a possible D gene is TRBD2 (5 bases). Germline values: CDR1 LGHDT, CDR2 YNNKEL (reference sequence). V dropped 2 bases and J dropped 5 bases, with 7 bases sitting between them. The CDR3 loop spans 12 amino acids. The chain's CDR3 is CASSQRADEQYF. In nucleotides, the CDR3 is TGTGCCAGCAGCCAACGAGCGGACGAGCAGTACTTC.

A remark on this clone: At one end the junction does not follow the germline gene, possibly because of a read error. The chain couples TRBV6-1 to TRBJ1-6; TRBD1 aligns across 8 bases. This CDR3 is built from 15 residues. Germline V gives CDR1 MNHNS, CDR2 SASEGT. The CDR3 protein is CTSTPRQGRNSPLHF. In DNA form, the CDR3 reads TGTACCAGCACCCCAAGACAGGGGAGAAATTCACCCCTCCACTTT.

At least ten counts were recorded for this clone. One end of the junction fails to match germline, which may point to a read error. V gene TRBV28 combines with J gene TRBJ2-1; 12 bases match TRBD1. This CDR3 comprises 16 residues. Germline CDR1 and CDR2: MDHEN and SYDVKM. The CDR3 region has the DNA TGTGCCAGCAGTCCGAACACCGGGACAGGGGGCCTCAGAGGAATCTTC. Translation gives CASSPNTGTGGLRGIF.

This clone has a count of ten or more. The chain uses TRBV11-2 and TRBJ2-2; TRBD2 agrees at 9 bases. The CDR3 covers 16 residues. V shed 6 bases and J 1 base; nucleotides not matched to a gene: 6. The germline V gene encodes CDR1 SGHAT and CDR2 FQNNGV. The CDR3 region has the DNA TGTGCCAGCAGAGATCTAGCGGGGTGGAACACCGGGGAGCTGTTTTTT. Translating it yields CASRDLAGWNTGELFF.

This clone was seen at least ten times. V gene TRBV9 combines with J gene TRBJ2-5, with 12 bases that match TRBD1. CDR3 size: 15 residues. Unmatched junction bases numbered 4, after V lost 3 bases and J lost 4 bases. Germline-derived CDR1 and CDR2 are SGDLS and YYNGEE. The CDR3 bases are TGTGCCAGCAGCGGGGGACAGGGGGCAGGAGAGACCCAGTACTTC. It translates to CASSGGQGAGETQYF.

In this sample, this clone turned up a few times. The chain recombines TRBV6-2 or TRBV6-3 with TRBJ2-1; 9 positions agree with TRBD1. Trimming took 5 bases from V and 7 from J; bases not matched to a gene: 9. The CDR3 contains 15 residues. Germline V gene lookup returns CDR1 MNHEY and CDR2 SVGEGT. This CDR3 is CASSPWTGVNNEQFF. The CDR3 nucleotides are TGTGCCAGCAGTCCTTGGACAGGGGTTAATAATGAGCAGTTCTTC.

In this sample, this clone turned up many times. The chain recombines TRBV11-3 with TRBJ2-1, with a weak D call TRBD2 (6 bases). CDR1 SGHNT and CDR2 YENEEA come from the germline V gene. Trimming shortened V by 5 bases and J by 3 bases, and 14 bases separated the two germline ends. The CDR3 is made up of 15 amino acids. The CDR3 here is CASSRGTSHYNEQFF. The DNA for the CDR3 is TGTGCCAGCAGCCGCGGGACTTCCCACTACAATGAGCAGTTCTTC.

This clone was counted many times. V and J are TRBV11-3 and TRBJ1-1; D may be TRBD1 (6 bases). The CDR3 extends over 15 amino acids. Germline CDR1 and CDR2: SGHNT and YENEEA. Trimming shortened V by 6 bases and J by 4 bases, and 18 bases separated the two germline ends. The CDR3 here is CASRGWGAGSTEAFF. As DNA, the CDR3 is TGTGCCAGCAGGGGGTGGGGGGCCGGCAGCACTGAAGCTTTCTTT.

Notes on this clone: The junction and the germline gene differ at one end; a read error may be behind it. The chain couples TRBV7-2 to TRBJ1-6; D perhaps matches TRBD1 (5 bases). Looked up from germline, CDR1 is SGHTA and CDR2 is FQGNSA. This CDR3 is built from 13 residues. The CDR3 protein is CASSLETEAPIQF. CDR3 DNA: TGTGCCAGCAGCCTAGAGACAGAAGCACCCATCCAATTT.

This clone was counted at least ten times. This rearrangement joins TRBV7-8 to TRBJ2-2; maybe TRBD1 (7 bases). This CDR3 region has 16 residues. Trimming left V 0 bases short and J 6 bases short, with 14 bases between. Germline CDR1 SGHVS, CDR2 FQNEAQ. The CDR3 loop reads CASSLARTGGAGELFF. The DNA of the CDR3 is TGTGCCAGCAGCTTAGCTAGGACAGGAGGGGCCGGGGAGCTGTTTTTT.

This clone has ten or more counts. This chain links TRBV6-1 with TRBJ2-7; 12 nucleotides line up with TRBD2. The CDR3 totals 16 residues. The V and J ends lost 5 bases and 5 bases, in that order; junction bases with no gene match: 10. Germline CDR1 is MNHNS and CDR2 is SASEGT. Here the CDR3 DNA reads TGTGCCAGCAGTTACGGCCTAGCGGGAGGGCCAGACGAGCAGTACTTC. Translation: CASSYGLAGGPDEQYF.

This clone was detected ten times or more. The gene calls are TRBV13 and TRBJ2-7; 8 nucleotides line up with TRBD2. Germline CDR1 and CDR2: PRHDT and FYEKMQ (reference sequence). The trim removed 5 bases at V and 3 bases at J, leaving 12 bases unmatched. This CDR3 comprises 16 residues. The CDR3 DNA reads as TGTGCCAGCAGCCCCCCGGGGGGGAGGGGTCACTACGAGCAGTACTTC. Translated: CASSPPGGRGHYEQYF.

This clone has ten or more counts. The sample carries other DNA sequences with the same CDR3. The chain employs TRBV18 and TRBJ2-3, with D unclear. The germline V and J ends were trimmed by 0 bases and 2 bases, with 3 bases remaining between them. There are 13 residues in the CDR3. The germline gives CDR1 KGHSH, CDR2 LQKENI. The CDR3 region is CASSPPNTDTQYF. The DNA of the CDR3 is TGTGCCAGCTCACCACCGAACACAGATACGCAGTATTTT.

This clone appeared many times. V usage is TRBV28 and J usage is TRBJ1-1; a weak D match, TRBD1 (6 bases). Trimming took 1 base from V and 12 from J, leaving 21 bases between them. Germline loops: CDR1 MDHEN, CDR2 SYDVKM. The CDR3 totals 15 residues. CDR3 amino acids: CASSLSPGTPRIPFF. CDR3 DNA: TGTGCCAGCAGTTTATCCCCCGGGACACCGCGAATTCCTTTCTTT.

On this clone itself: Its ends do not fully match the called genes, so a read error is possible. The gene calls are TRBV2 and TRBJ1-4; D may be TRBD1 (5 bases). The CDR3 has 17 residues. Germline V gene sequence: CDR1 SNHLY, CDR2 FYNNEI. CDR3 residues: CASGDPGGGRGLEKLFF. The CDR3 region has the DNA TGTGCCAGCGGTGATCCCGGTGGGGGACGGGGACTTGAAAAACTGTTTTTT.

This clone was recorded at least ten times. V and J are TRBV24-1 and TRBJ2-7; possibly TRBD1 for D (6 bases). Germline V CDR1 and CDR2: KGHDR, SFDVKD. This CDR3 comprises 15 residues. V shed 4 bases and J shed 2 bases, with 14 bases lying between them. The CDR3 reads CATSDPRDNAYEQYF. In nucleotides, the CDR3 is TGTGCCACCAGTGACCCCCGGGACAATGCCTACGAGCAGTACTTC.

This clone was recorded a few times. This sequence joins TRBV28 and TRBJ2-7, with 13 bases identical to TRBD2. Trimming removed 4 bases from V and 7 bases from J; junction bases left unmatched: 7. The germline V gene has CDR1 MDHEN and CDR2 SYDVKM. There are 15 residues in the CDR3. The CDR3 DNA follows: TGTGCCAGCAGTTCAACTAGCGGGAGGGCCTTTGAGCAGTACTTC. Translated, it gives CASSSTSGRAFEQYF.

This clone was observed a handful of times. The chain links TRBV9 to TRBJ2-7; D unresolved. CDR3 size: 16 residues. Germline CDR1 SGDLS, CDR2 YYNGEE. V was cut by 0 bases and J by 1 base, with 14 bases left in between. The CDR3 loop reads CASSVGGRLSSYEQYF. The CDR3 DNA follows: TGTGCCAGCAGCGTAGGGGGTAGGCTATCTTCCTACGAGCAGTACTTC. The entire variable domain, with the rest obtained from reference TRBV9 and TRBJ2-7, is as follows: DSGVTQTPKHLITATGQRVTLRCSPRSGDLSVYWYQQSLDQGLQFLIQYYNGEERAKGNILERFSAQQFPDLHSELNLSSLELGDSALYFCASSVGGRLSSYEQYFGPGTRLTVT.

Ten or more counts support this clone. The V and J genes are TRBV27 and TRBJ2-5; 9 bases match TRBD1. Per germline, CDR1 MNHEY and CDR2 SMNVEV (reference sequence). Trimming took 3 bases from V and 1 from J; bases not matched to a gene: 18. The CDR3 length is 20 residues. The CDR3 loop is CASSFSKGTGRFGAQETQYF. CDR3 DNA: TGTGCCAGCAGTTTTTCTAAGGGGACAGGGAGGTTTGGGGCCCAAGAGACCCAGTACTTC.